Below are 21 T cell receptor beta chains sequenced from a single sample in a study of CD8 T cells in Susac syndrome. Random hexamers were used to reverse transcribe an amount of roughly 0.45 to 1 ug RNA. TCRdb used MiXCR to reprocess the immunoSEQ multiplex PCR reads, holding one entry per CDR3 protein. The sample gives under 110,000 distinct CDR3 sequences, 94% of which show up once; 0.41% is in the top ten. The sample consisted of CD8+ T cells from PBMCs. The receptor set was obtained from a human donor with Susac syndrome.

The V and J genes are TRBV15 and TRBJ2-3; 7 positions agree with TRBD2. CDR1 is LNHNV, CDR2 YYDKDF, per germline (reference sequence). V was pared by 0 bases and J by 4 bases, with 10 bases of the junction left unmatched. The CDR3 runs 17 residues. CDR3 coding DNA: TGTGCCACCAGCAGAGAAGGTGGGGGAGGGAAATCAGATACGCAGTATTTT. Encoded protein: CATSREGGGGKSDTQYF.

The chain links TRBV29-1 to TRBJ1-1; TRBD1 is a possible D gene (5 bases). CDR1 and CDR2 (germline): SQVTM, ANQGSEA. This CDR3 region has 12 residues. CDR3 loop: CTYIPRAEEAFF. CDR3 nucleotides: TGCACCTACATCCCCAGGGCGGAGGAAGCTTTCTTT.

V is TRBV14 and J is TRBJ1-1, with TRBD1 matching over 7 bases. With 3 bases clipped from V and 8 bases from J, the junction kept 6 bases outside the gene matches. The CDR3 consists of 13 residues. Germline V gene lookup returns CDR1 SGHDN and CDR2 FVKESK. The CDR3, as DNA: TGTGCCAGCAGCCACGGACAGGCGAGGGAAGCTTTCTTT. Translation: CASSHGQAREAFF.

This chain links TRBV12-3 or TRBV12-4 with TRBJ2-1, with D uncertain. The CDR3 length is 12 residues. With 1 base removed from V and 7 bases from J, the gap between germline ends came to 5 bases. CDR3 residues: CASSLVQNEQFF. The CDR3 bases are TGTGCCAGCAGTTTAGTACAGAATGAGCAGTTCTTC.

The chain joins TRBV4-2 to TRBJ2-1; D not resolved. The CDR3 spans 14 residues. Trimming cost V 4 bases and J 0 bases, with 7 bases left between them. Germline loops: CDR1 LGHNA, CDR2 YNFKEQ. CDR3 region: CASSPLNSYNEQFF. CDR3 nucleotide sequence: TGTGCCAGCAGCCCTCTCAACTCCTACAATGAGCAGTTCTTC.

The chain has TRBV7-9 and TRBJ2-5; 10 positions agree with TRBD1. This CDR3 comprises 16 residues. The V gene end was trimmed by 5 bases and the J gene end by 2 bases; junction bases not matched to a gene: 8. Looked up from germline, CDR1 is SEHNR and CDR2 is FQNEAQ (reference sequence). The DNA for the CDR3 is TGTGCCAGCAGCCCCCCGGGACAGGGGACACAAGAGACCCAGTACTTC. This sequence encodes CASSPPGQGTQETQYF.

The chain employs TRBV5-1 and TRBJ1-1; 11 bases match TRBD1. The V and J ends lost 0 bases and 3 bases, in that order; junction bases with no gene match: 10. The CDR3 runs to 18 residues. Germline values: CDR1 SGHRS, CDR2 YFSETQ. The CDR3, as DNA: TGCGCCAGCAGCTTGGGGACAGGGGGCGGCCCGTGGGACACTGAAGCTTTCTTT. It codes for CASSLGTGGGPWDTEAFF.

The chain has TRBV15 and TRBJ1-2; D might be TRBD1 (6 bases). The germline V gene encodes CDR1 LNHNV and CDR2 YYDKDF (reference sequence). Trimming left V 5 bases short and J 4 bases short, with 17 bases between. The CDR3 has 15 amino acids. The CDR3 sequence: CATSGRLQGAYGYTF. CDR3 bases: TGTGCCACCAGCGGTAGACTACAGGGAGCCTATGGCTACACCTTC. Filled out from reference TRBV15 and TRBJ1-2, the complete variable domain reads DAMVIQNPRYQVTQFGKPVTLSCSQTLNHNVMYWYQQKSSQAPKLLFHYYDKDFNNEADTPDNFQSRRPNTSFCFLDIRSPGLGDTAMYLCATSGRLQGAYGYTFGSGTRLTVV.

A single count supports this clonotype. The CDR3 region has the DNA TGTGCCAGCAGCCCAGAGGGGTATAGCACAGATACGCAGTATTTT. It codes for CASSPEGYSTDTQYF. V is TRBV2 and J is TRBJ2-3, with D tentatively TRBD1 or TRBD2 (5 bases each). This CDR3 is 15 amino acids long. Germline CDR1 and CDR2: SNHLY and FYNNEI. Trimming stripped 6 bases from V and 0 bases from J, with 13 bases between.

The CDR3 region is CSAKWVYEQYF. CDR3 DNA: TGCAGTGCTAAGTGGGTATACGAGCAGTACTTC. V gene TRBV20-1 combines with J gene TRBJ2-7; no firm D call. The CDR3 length is 11 residues. The V end was cut by 4 bases, the J end by 4 bases, with 8 bases between. CDR1 and CDR2 (germline): DFQATT, SNEGSKA (reference sequence).

The chain links TRBV29-1 to TRBJ1-3; D is undetermined. V was pared by 2 bases and J by 0 bases, with 5 bases between. CDR1 is SQVTM and CDR2 is ANQGSEA in the germline V gene. The CDR3 runs to 13 residues. This CDR3 is CSVETLSGNTIYF. CDR3 DNA: TGCAGCGTTGAAACCCTCTCTGGAAACACCATATATTTT.

The chain couples TRBV27 to TRBJ2-7; unclear D gene. The CDR3 has 15 amino acids. The V and J ends lost 5 bases and 7 bases respectively, with 21 bases between them. The germline gives CDR1 MNHEY, CDR2 SMNVEV (reference sequence). The CDR3 nucleotides are TGTGCCAGCAGTCCCCTCCCGTTGCCATCAGGAGAGCAGTACTTC. It codes for CASSPLPLPSGEQYF.

The rearrangement joins TRBV7-3 to TRBJ2-1; D gene uncertain. Trimming cost V 5 bases and J 8 bases, with 13 bases left between them. Looked up from germline, CDR1 is SGHTA and CDR2 is FQGTGA. The CDR3 runs to 13 residues. Here the CDR3 DNA reads TGTGCCAGCAGCCCACCTAATTCGGATGAGCAGTTCTTC. Protein: CASSPPNSDEQFF.

The chain is built from TRBV12-3 or TRBV12-4 and TRBJ1-2; D is undetermined. Trimming stripped 5 bases from V and 1 base from J, with 20 bases between. This CDR3 spans 17 amino acids. The CDR3 region is CASSPIPPSPNNYGYTF. The CDR3 DNA sequence: TGTGCCAGCAGTCCCATCCCCCCAAGCCCTAATAACTATGGCTACACCTTC.

This chain links TRBV12-3 or TRBV12-4 with TRBJ2-3; 9 nucleotides agree with TRBD2. The CDR3 loop spans 15 amino acids. With 5 bases clipped from V and 1 base from J, the junction kept 4 bases outside the gene matches. The CDR3 reads CASSPSGVGTDTQYF. CDR3 DNA: TGTGCCAGCAGTCCTAGCGGGGTGGGCACAGATACGCAGTATTTT.

This clonotype was observed a single time. The chain employs TRBV6-2 or TRBV6-3 and TRBJ2-1, with 14 nucleotides matching TRBD2. Germline V CDR1 and CDR2: MNHEY, SVGEGT. Losses at the gene ends were 2 bases for V and 8 bases for J; bases not matched to a gene: 8. The CDR3 has 17 amino acids. In DNA, the CDR3 is TGTGCCAGCAGTTACCCTCGACTAGCGGGGGGGCCGTATGAGCAGTTCTTC. It encodes CASSYPRLAGGPYEQFF.

This chain uses TRBV27 with TRBJ1-1, with a weak D call TRBD1 (5 bases). V was clipped by 2 bases and J by 1 base, with 14 bases between them. In germline, CDR1 is MNHEY, CDR2 SMNVEV (reference sequence). The CDR3 is made up of 16 amino acids. The CDR3 sequence is CASSLNPGTGNTEAFF. The DNA for the CDR3 is TGTGCCAGCAGTTTAAACCCCGGGACGGGGAACACTGAAGCTTTCTTT.

J is TRBJ2-1 and V is TRBV10-3; 10 bases match TRBD1. Germline assignment: CDR1 ENHRY and CDR2 SYGVKD. The ends lost 0 bases at V and 9 bases at J; junction bases unmatched: 8. The CDR3 length is 16 residues. CDR3 region: CAISESRTGGKVEQFF. As DNA, the CDR3 is TGTGCCATCAGTGAGTCCCGGACAGGGGGAAAAGTTGAGCAGTTCTTC.

The chain has TRBV7-9 and TRBJ2-7; D remains ambiguous. Deletions cut 4 bases from V and 3 bases from J, with 13 bases between. Germline V gives CDR1 SEHNR, CDR2 FQNEAQ (reference sequence). The CDR3 runs to 14 residues. DNA for the CDR3: TGTGCCAGCAGCTCCGACCAGCCTCGCTACGAGCAGTACTTC. Residues: CASSSDQPRYEQYF.

In nucleotides, the CDR3 is TGTGCCAGCAGAGAGCGGGGGACCGGGGAGCTGTTTTTT. Translating it yields CASRERGTGELFF. V usage is TRBV6-5 and J usage is TRBJ2-2, with TRBD2 matching over 8 bases. The V and J ends lost 6 bases and 5 bases, in that order; junction bases with no gene match: 2. Germline CDR1 is MNHEY and CDR2 is SVGAGI. The CDR3 runs 13 residues.

This chain joins TRBV29-1 and TRBJ2-1; maybe TRBD1 (6 bases). CDR1 and CDR2 (germline): SQVTM, ANQGSEA. Trimming removed 7 bases at V and 7 bases at J, with 17 bases between. This CDR3 has 13 amino acids. CDR3: CSGVGLQGNEQFF. The CDR3 nucleotides read TGCAGCGGGGTGGGATTACAGGGAAATGAGCAGTTCTTC.